This is a list of T cell receptor beta chains from one sample in a study of graft-versus-host responses after intestinal transplantation. Assay: immunoSEQ multiplex PCR; the TCRdb copy retains only in-frame clones and omits some. The sample contains 9,500 to 15,000 clones, over 65% of which appear only once. The source material was ileum tissue, sampled around 150 days after intestinal transplantation. The receptors stem from a human patient who received an intestinal transplant, so some T cells may come from the graft donor. Each CDR3 is given with its conserved first and last residue. D genes are given only for firm matches. Size is stated for part of the rows, as once, few or many counts, or as a class when the clone is expanded.

j_call clone_size d_call v_call cdr3_aa cdr3_nt
TRBJ2-5 once . TRBV4-2 CASREGATQYF TGTGCCAGCAGAGAGGGTGCGACCCAGTACTTC
TRBJ2-7 . . TRBV27 CASSSWAVRGTYEQYF TGTGCCAGCAGTTCTTGGGCAGTAAGGGGGACCTACGAGCAGTACTTC
TRBJ2-6 once TRBD2 TRBV6-6 CASNWREAAGANVLTF TGTGCCAGCAATTGGCGGGAGGCAGCTGGGGCCAACGTCCTGACTTTC
TRBJ2-5 . TRBD2 TRBV29-1 CSVDLGGRETQYF TGCAGCGTTGACCTCGGCGGGAGAGAGACCCAGTACTTC
TRBJ2-7 . . TRBV4-2 CASSQGGAVSYEQYF TGTGCCAGCAGCCAAGGGGGCGCGGTATCCTACGAGCAGTACTTC
TRBJ2-7 few TRBD1 TRBV19 CASSFGQGIYEQYF TGTGCCAGTAGTTTCGGACAGGGGATCTACGAGCAGTACTTC
TRBJ1-1 once . TRBV5-1 CASSLGTGSGTEAFF TGCGCCAGCAGCTTGGGTACAGGTTCGGGCACTGAAGCTTTCTTT
TRBJ2-5 few TRBD2 TRBV6-6 CASRLAGGQETQYF TGTGCCAGCAGACTAGCGGGGGGGCAAGAGACCCAGTACTTC
TRBJ1-2 . TRBD1 TRBV11-2 CASSSRTGGRVNGYTF TGTGCCAGCAGCTCAAGAACAGGGGGGCGCGTCAATGGCTACACCTTC
TRBJ1-2 . . TRBV7-3 CASSSTTGEGYTF TGTGCCAGCAGCAGCACGACGGGAGAGGGCTACACCTTC
TRBJ1-2 . TRBD1 TRBV6-5 CASRRQGFGYTF TGTGCCAGCAGGCGACAGGGCTTTGGCTACACCTTC
TRBJ1-1 . . TRBV2 CASSPGEGFDTEAFF TGTGCCAGCTCTCCCGGGGAGGGGTTTGACACTGAAGCTTTCTTT
TRBJ2-1 . TRBD2 TRBV7-3 CASSPLARAEQFF TGTGCCAGCAGCCCACTAGCGAGAGCTGAGCAGTTCTTC
TRBJ2-2 once . TRBV19 CASSSQGRGGGELFF TGTGCCAGTAGTTCGCAGGGGCGCGGTGGCGGGGAGCTGTTTTTT
TRBJ2-5 . . TRBV11-2 CASSLQGETQYF TGTGCCAGCAGCTTACAGGGAGAGACCCAGTACTTC
TRBJ2-7 . . TRBV5-1 CASSLGARTTSYEQYF TGCGCCAGCAGCTTGGGAGCTCGGACAACATCCTACGAGCAGTACTTC
TRBJ2-7 . TRBD2 TRBV4-1 CASSQVIASGSPEQYF TGCGCCAGCAGCCAAGTAATTGCTAGCGGGAGTCCGGAGCAGTACTTC
TRBJ2-3 . TRBD2 TRBV5-1 CASSRKLAGGGDTQYF TGCGCCAGCAGTCGGAAGCTAGCGGGGGGAGGAGATACGCAGTATTTT
TRBJ1-6 . TRBD1 TRBV7-3 CASSSSGTANSPLHF TGTGCCAGCAGCTCGTCAGGGACAGCCAATTCACCCCTCCACTTT
TRBJ2-1 . . TRBV5-6 CASSLSSRNEQFF TGTGCCAGCAGCTTATCCAGCAGGAATGAGCAGTTCTTC
TRBJ2-2 . . TRBV21-1 CARGDFHREAGELFF TGTGCCAGGGGCGATTTTCACAGGGAAGCCGGGGAGCTGTTTTTT
TRBJ2-2 . . TRBV4-2 CASSPRGDNTGELFF TGTGCCAGCAGCCCCCGGGGAGATAACACCGGGGAGCTGTTTTTT
TRBJ2-1 . TRBD2 TRBV29-1 CSVEDPLAVSYNEQFF TGCAGCGTTGAAGATCCCCTAGCGGTCTCCTACAATGAGCAGTTCTTC
TRBJ2-2 . . TRBV9 CASSVDPSLNTGELFF TGTGCCAGCAGCGTAGACCCTAGTTTGAACACCGGGGAGCTGTTTTTT
TRBJ2-1 . . TRBV2 CASSLETVVWDEQFF TGTGCCAGCAGTTTAGAGACAGTCGTTTGGGATGAGCAGTTCTTC
TRBJ2-7 . TRBD2 TRBV27 CASSLRAGGPYEQYF TGTGCCAGCAGTTTAAGGGCGGGAGGGCCGTACGAGCAGTACTTC
TRBJ2-3 . TRBD1 TRBV30 CACYRDRGLADTQYF TGTGCCTGCTACCGGGACAGGGGGTTGGCAGATACGCAGTATTTT
TRBJ2-3 . . TRBV6-8 CASSYRGIWADTQYF TGTGCCAGCAGTTACCGGGGGATATGGGCAGATACGCAGTATTTT
TRBJ2-7 few TRBD1 TRBV19 CASGRTGWGEQYF TGTGCCAGTGGCAGGACAGGGTGGGGCGAGCAGTACTTC
TRBJ2-2 . . TRBV20-1 CSAPTGELFF TGCAGTGCTCCTACCGGGGAGCTGTTTTTT
TRBJ2-7 . TRBD2 TRBV29-1 CSVAASGSITSYEQYF TGCAGCGTTGCGGCTAGCGGGAGTATAACCTCCTACGAGCAGTACTTC
TRBJ1-1 . TRBD1 TRBV4-1 CASSQEAGGTEAFF TGCGCCAGCAGCCAAGAGGCAGGGGGGACTGAAGCTTTCTTT